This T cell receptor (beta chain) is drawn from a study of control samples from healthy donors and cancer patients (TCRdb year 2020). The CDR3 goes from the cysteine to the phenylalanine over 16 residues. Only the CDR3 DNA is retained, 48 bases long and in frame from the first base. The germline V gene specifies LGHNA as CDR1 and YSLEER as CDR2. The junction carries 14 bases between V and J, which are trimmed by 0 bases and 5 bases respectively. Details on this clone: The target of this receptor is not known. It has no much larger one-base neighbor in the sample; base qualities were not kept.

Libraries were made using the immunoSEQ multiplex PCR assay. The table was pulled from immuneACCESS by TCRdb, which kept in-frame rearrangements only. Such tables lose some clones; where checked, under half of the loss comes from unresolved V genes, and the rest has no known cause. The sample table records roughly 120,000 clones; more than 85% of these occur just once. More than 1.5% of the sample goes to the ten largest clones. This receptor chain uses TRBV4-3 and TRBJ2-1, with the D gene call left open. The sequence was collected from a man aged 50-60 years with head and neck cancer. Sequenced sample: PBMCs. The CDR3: CASSQEVAVRDNEQFF. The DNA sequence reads TGCGCCAGCAGCCAAGAGGTTGCCGTGCGAGACAATGAGCAGTTCTTC.